A selection of T cell receptor beta chains follows, all from one sample in a study of a mutant IDH1 vaccine in newly diagnosed glioma. Method: immunoSEQ multiplex PCR; TCRdb's copy keeps in-frame clones and lacks some. The table includes around 60,000 clones, 80% to 95% detected once. The sequenced sample was PBMCs, obtained from a glioma patient treated with radiotherapy, temozolomide or both. Source of these receptors: a man in his fifties or sixties with glioma. The CDR3 runs from the conserved cysteine through the conserved F or W. A D gene is named only where the DNA matches it firmly.

D	V	J	CDR3
TRBD1	TRBV10-2	TRBJ2-1	CAFKPGQGSNEQFF
NA	TRBV5-6	TRBJ2-1	CASSLAGGPGEQFF
NA	TRBV6-1	TRBJ1-5	CASSERFRSYSNQPQHF
NA	TRBV6-1	TRBJ1-1	CVAQGAPRTEAFF
NA	TRBV30	TRBJ2-3	CAWSVVADTQYF
TRBD1	TRBV18	TRBJ1-1	CASSPGQGVSTEAFF
NA	TRBV7-3	TRBJ2-7	CASSLTPPGVYRSEQYF
NA	TRBV6-6	TRBJ2-7	CASSFLDSYEQYF
NA	TRBV2	TRBJ2-7	CASSVESYEQYF
TRBD2	TRBV28	TRBJ2-2	CASSFATLAGDTGELFF
TRBD2	TRBV7-9	TRBJ2-6	CASSPRREGFGANVLTF
NA	TRBV27	TRBJ2-1	CASSRGDSNEQFF
TRBD1	TRBV27	TRBJ1-1	CASSLGTGGSAFF
NA	TRBV21-1	TRBJ2-7	CASSTPCQTRGSYEQYF
NA	TRBV9	TRBJ1-2	CASSVAGGGGLGYTF
NA	TRBV30	TRBJ1-3	CAWSVGSGNTIYF
TRBD2	TRBV9	TRBJ2-2	CASSLRLAGDNTGELFF